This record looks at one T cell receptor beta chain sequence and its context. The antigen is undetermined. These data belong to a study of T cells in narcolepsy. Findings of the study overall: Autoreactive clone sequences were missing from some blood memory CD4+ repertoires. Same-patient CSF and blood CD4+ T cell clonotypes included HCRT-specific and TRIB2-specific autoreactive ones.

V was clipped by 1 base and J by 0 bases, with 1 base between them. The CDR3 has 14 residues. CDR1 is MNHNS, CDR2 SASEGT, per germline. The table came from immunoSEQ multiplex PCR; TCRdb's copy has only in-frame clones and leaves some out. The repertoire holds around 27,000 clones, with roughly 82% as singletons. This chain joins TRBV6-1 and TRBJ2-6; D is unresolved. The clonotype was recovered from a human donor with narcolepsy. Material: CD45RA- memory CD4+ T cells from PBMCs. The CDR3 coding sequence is TGTGCCAGCAGTGAAGGCTCTGGGGCCAACGTCCTGACTTTC. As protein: CASSEGSGANVLTF.